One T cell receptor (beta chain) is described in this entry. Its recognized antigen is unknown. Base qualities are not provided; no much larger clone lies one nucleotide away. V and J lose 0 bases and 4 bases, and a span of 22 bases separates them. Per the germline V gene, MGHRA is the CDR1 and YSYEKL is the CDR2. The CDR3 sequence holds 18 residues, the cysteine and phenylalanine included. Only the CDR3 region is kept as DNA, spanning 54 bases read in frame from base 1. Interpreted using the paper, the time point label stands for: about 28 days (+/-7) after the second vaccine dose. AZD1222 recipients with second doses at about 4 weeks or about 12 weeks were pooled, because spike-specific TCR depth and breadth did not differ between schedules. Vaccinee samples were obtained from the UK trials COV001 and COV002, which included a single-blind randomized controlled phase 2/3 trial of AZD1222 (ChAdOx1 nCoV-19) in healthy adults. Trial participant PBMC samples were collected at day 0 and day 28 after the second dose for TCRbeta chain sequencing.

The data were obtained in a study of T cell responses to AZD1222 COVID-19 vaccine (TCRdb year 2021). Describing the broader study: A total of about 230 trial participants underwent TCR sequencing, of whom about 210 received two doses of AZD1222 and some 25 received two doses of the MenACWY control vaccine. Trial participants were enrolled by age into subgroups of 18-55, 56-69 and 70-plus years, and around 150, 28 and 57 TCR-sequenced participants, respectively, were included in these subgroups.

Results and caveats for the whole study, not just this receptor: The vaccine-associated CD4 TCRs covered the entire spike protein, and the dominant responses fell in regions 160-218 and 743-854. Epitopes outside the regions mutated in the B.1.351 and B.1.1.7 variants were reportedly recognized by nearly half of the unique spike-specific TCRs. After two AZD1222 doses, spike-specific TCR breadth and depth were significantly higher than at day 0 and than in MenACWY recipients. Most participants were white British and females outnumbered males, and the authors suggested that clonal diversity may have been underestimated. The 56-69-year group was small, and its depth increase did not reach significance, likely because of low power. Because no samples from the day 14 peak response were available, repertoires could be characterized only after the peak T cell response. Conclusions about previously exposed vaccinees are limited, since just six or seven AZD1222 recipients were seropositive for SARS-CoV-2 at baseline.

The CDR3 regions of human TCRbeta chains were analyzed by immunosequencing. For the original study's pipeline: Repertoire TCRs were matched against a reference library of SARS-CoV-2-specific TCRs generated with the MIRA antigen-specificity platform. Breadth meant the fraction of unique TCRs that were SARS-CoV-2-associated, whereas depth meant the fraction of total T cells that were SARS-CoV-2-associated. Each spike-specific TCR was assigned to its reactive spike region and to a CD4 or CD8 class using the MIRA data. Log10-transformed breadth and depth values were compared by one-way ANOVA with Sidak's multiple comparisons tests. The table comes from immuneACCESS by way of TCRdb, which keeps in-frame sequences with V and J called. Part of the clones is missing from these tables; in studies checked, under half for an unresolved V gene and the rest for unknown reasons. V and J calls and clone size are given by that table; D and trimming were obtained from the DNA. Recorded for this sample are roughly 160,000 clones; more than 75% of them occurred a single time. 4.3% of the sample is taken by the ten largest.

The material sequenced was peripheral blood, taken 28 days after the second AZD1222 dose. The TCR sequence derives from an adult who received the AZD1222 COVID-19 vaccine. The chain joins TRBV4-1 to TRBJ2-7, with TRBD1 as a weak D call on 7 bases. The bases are TGCGCCAGCAGCCAAGATCTAGGGGGCATCAGGAGGGGTTACGAGCAGTACTTC. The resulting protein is CASSQDLGGIRRGYEQYF.